This T cell receptor (beta chain) stems from a study of cytomegalovirus exposure and HLA in healthy donors. Overall study context: Earlier results showed approximately 110 million unique TCR beta sequences derived from roughly 180 million T cells. General observations from the study: TCR beta chains numbering under 200 were designated cytomegalovirus-associated.

A multiplex PCR was run with 60 Vbeta primers and 13 Jbeta primers. Sequencing was performed with immunoSEQ multiplex PCR; in TCRdb, only in-frame clones are kept and a portion is missing. The sample consists of some 140,000 clones, over 60% of them appearing once. The germline V and J ends were trimmed by 0 bases and 5 bases, with 13 bases remaining between them. The germline V gene has CDR1 SSHAT and CDR2 FNYEAQ (reference sequence). CDR3 size: 15 residues. Notes on this clone: Its antigen is not identified.

Sequencing was carried out using PBMCs. This chain joins TRBV7-7 and TRBJ2-5; D might be TRBD1 (6 bases). The receptor was isolated from a middle-aged man in good health and CMV-seronegative. The CDR3 region has the DNA TGTGCCAGCAGCTTAGCCAGTATGGGGGCGGAGACCCAGTACTTC. The encoded protein is CASSLASMGAETQYF. Drawing the rest from reference TRBV7-7 and TRBJ2-5, the complete variable domain is GAGVSQSPRYKVTKRGQDVTLRCDPISSHATLYWYQQALGQGPEFLTYFNYEAQPDKSGLPSDRFSAERPEGSISTLTIQRTEQRDSAMYRCASSLASMGAETQYFGPGTRLLVL.